This TCR beta chain emerged from a study of shared clonotypes between healthy human individuals (TCRdb year 2020). The study in broad terms: The cohort comprised a couple of women and a few men aged 18 to 49 years. For each donor, CD4 naive and CD4 memory were each given three plates, CD8 naive was given two plates, and CD8 memory was given one plate. To estimate repertoire size and how much clonotype sharing occurs between individuals, the study deeply sequenced the blood TCR repertoires of about five healthy adults. To increase sequencing depth and limit assay-specific biases, TCR repertoire library preparation and sequencing were carried out by different laboratories using diverse techniques. Each donor's leukapheresis produced roughly between roughly 0.85 and 10 billion PBMCs.

The donors were healthy, HIV-negative adults with no recently reported acute infections or vaccinations. Every donor was a Caucasian adult living in Nashville, Tennessee, USA. CD4+ T cells were enriched by magnetic negative selection, after which naive cells were positively selected on CD45RA and the negative fraction was taken as the memory subset. Blood was obtained by leukapheresis, after which PBMCs were separated by Ficoll-Histopaque density gradient centrifugation and cryopreserved in liquid nitrogen vapor phase. Analytical flow cytometry was used to check the purity and quantity of each magnetically sorted T cell population. Genomic DNA was isolated from every sorted fraction and measured by UV absorbance on a Nanodrop 2000c. What the work shows at the level of the full study, not this receptor alone: Pairwise subsampling led to the expectation that sequencing depth would affect the degree of clonotype sharing among donors. Higher generation probabilities were observed for clonotypes shared by all four sorted-subset donors than for non-shared clonotypes. Even with the large sequencing depth, rarefaction of the sorted-subset datasets indicated that sequencing was incomplete. Across a handful of donors, 5% to 6% of naive CD4, approximately 3.6% of naive CD8, 2% to 2.5% of memory CD4, and around 0.4% of memory CD8 clonotypes were shared. Naive subsets generally had larger estimated clonotype richness than memory subsets. Sampling was limited to blood, and TCR repertoires in tissue likely differ from TCR repertoires in blood. Because the study included a small number of donors, the genetic and exposure-history diversity represented was limited.

Relative to germline, V is 1 base shorter and J is 3 bases shorter, with 3 bases between their ends. The germline V gene supplies CDR1 SGHAT and CDR2 FQNNGV. The CDR3 starts with the cysteine, ends with the phenylalanine, and has 12 residues. The DNA shown is the 36-base CDR3, in frame from base 1. In the case of this clone: This receptor's antigen is unknown. Per-nucleotide qualities are absent, and no much larger clonotype sits a single base away. Other nucleotide sequences in the sample specify the same CDR3.

Using the deep immunoSEQ assay, TCR CDR3 regions were amplified from genomic DNA by multiplex PCR. For each cell subset, the extracted genomic DNA was distributed evenly across all wells of several immunoSEQ 96-well plates, and each plate served as one replicate. For sorted subsets, each replicate PCR was loaded with around 200 ng genomic DNA, equivalent to about 30,000 T cell genomes. The purified libraries were quantified using a Qubit 3.0 fluorometer, sized with a Bioanalyzer 2100, and then quantified again using the KAPA Library Quantification kit. Each immunoSEQ 96-well plate was sequenced on its own single-read 150-cycle Illumina NextSeq 550 flow cell. Per the authors' processing: Because only junctional sequences without quality scores were contained in the immunoSEQ output, filtering matching that applied to full-length reads could not be performed. Sequences were annotated with PyIR, a Python wrapper for IgBLAST v1.9, using IMGT germline references to assign V/J genes and CDR3. Any read was removed if the V/J assignment was weak (E-value above 1e-6), the CDR3 was missing, or the read contained stop codons, out-of-frame junctions, or ambiguous translated residues. A V3J clonotype was defined by an identical inferred V gene, J gene, and CDR3 amino acid sequence. Percentage overlap between repertoires was computed as shared unique clonotypes divided by the size of the smaller repertoire. Richness of each repertoire was evaluated using RTK rarefaction, the Chao1 estimator, and Recon v2.1 estimates of unobserved clonotypes. For all TCRbeta clonotypes obtained by the gDNA method from several donors, generation probabilities were computed with OLGA. Entries here come from immuneACCESS through TCRdb and include only in-frame sequences with V and J called. Some clones fail to appear in such tables; in the studies checked, an unresolved V gene covers under half of the shortfall, and the cause of the remainder is unknown. V and J calls and clone size are copied from that table; D and trimming were computed from the DNA. The sample profile shows 600,000 to 750,000 clones; 55% to 75% of them were found once. Together, the top ten hold about 2% of the sample.

The sample comprised memory CD4+ T cells sorted from blood. According to the study, the label for this sample's cell subset or site signals: CD45RA-negative fraction. The receptor chain draws on TRBV11-2 and TRBJ1-2; the D gene lacks a confident call. This TCR derives from a woman between 25 and 40 years old in good health. The CDR3 sequence is CASSLGDYGYTF. The nucleotide sequence reads as follows: TGTGCCAGCAGCTTAGGCGACTATGGCTACACCTTC.